The 22 T cell receptor beta chains below come from one sample, sequenced in a study of T cell repertoires in cytomegalovirus infection. TCRdb redid the calling of the reads with MiXCR, one entry per CDR3 protein. The sample lists around 740,000 distinct CDR3 sequences; 35% to 45% were seen once. Sequencing was carried out using PBMCs. Every receptor here comes from a human donor in good health (CMV status not recorded). Some clones in this sample may be carry-over from other donors' samples.

This clonotype was detected a few times. The CDR3: CASSLSGASGYTF. DNA of the CDR3: TGTGCCAGCAGTTTGTCTGGAGCGAGCGGCTACACCTTC. The chain carries TRBV12-3 or TRBV12-4 and TRBJ1-2; unclear D gene. The CDR3 totals 13 residues. Trimming pared 3 bases from V and 8 bases from J, leaving 13 bases between.

This chain joins TRBV29-1 and TRBJ1-1; the D is unclear. There are 11 residues in the CDR3. Germline CDR1 reads SQVTM; CDR2 reads ANQGSEA. Trimming shortened V by 6 bases and J by 8 bases, and 13 bases separated the two germline ends. This CDR3 is CSVPPEPEAFF. DNA of the CDR3: TGCAGCGTGCCCCCGGAGCCCGAAGCTTTCTTT.

The chain employs TRBV6-1 and TRBJ1-5; a possible D gene is TRBD1 (6 bases). Trimming took 5 bases from V and 7 from J, leaving 15 bases between them. Germline V gene data show CDR1 as MNHNS and CDR2 as SASEGT. The CDR3 runs 14 residues. Written as DNA, the CDR3 is TGTGCCAGCAGTTCCCAGGGGCGGGGGCAGCCCCAGCATTTT. Translating gives CASSSQGRGQPQHF.

In its sample, this clonotype was seen a few times. The chain uses TRBV12-3 or TRBV12-4 and TRBJ1-4; D unclear. V shed 7 bases and J shed 8 bases, with 17 bases lying between them. CDR3 length: 14 amino acids. DNA for the CDR3: TGTGCCAGCATCAAGGACGGGAAGGGAGAAAAACTGTTTTTT. Its protein product is CASIKDGKGEKLFF.

CDR3 sequence reads: CASSSSPGGNGNTIYF. The DNA for the CDR3 is TGTGCCAGCAGCTCCTCCCCCGGGGGGAATGGAAACACCATATATTTT. J is TRBJ1-3 and V is TRBV7-9, with a weak D call TRBD1 (5 bases). The V gene's germline CDR1 is SEHNR and CDR2 FQNEAQ (reference sequence). Trimming removed 4 bases from V and 3 bases from J, with 16 bases in between. The CDR3 covers 16 residues.

The chain couples TRBV11-3 to TRBJ2-2; TRBD1 aligns across 7 bases. The CDR3 sequence is 15 residues long. The V segment lost 4 bases and the J segment 1 base; nucleotides outside the gene matches: 3. The germline V gene has CDR1 SGHNT and CDR2 YENEEA. CDR3 DNA: TGTGCCAGCAGCTCGGGACAGAGGAACACCGGGGAGCTGTTTTTT. It is translated as CASSSGQRNTGELFF.

This sequence joins TRBV27 and TRBJ2-5; TRBD1 agrees at 10 bases. Trimming at V came to 4 bases and at J to 4 bases, leaving 6 bases not matched to a gene. This CDR3 is built from 15 residues. Germline-derived CDR1 and CDR2 are MNHEY and SMNVEV (reference sequence). The DNA for the CDR3 is TGTGCCAGCAGTTCCCTAGGACAGGGGGGAGAGACCCAGTACTTC. This codes for CASSSLGQGGETQYF.

The J gene is TRBJ2-7, the V gene TRBV6-1; 9 bases align to TRBD2. Germline V CDR1 and CDR2: MNHNS, SASEGT. J was trimmed by 6 bases and V by 2 bases; bases with no gene match: 8. This CDR3 comprises 15 residues. CDR3 bases: TGTGCCAGCAGTGAACTGGCTAGCGGGATGAGCGAGCAGTACTTC. Translated, it gives CASSELASGMSEQYF.

There are a few counts of this clonotype. J is TRBJ1-2 and V is TRBV6-6; D gene ambiguous. V dropped 5 bases and J dropped 6 bases, with 13 bases sitting between them. CDR3 length equals 13 residues. Germline V lookup: CDR1 MNHNY, CDR2 SVGAGI (reference sequence). This chain's CDR3 is CASSPDGVDGYTF. The CDR3 DNA is TGTGCCAGCAGTCCCGATGGGGTAGATGGCTACACCTTC.

This clonotype was seen only a few times. This rearrangement joins TRBV28 to TRBJ1-2; unclear D gene. The CDR3 loop spans 14 amino acids. Trimming took 3 bases from V and 4 from J, leaving 12 bases between them. CDR1 and CDR2 from the germline V gene are MDHEN and SYDVKM. CDR3 in amino acids: CASSFYPLGYGYTF. CDR3 nucleotide sequence: TGTGCCAGCAGTTTTTACCCGCTCGGCTATGGCTACACCTTC.

This clonotype was counted between two and nine times. V and J are TRBV4-1 and TRBJ2-1, with a possible D match to TRBD2 (7 bases). The CDR3 loop spans 15 amino acids. Trimming cost V 6 bases and J 6 bases, with 18 bases left between them. The germline gives CDR1 MGHRA, CDR2 YSYEKL. DNA for the CDR3: TGCGCCAGCAGTCCAGAAGGGGGGGCCCTCAATGAGCAGTTCTTC. As protein: CASSPEGGALNEQFF.

This clonotype was recorded a few times. This rearrangement joins TRBV27 to TRBJ2-6; D gene unclear. The V and J ends lost 2 bases and 0 bases respectively, with 14 bases between them. This CDR3 comprises 18 residues. Germline loops: CDR1 MNHEY, CDR2 SMNVEV (reference sequence). The CDR3 region is CASSLAPSRLSGANVLTF. CDR3 coding DNA: TGTGCCAGCAGTTTAGCCCCATCCCGCCTCTCTGGGGCCAACGTCCTGACTTTC.

This chain joins TRBV28 and TRBJ2-3; no definite D call. The CDR3 has 15 amino acids. Germline V lookup: CDR1 MDHEN, CDR2 SYDVKM. Trimming stripped 3 bases from V and 0 bases from J, with 10 bases between. The CDR3 coding sequence is TGTGCCAGCAGTTTTCGCGGCGCTAGCACAGATACGCAGTATTTT. This codes for CASSFRGASTDTQYF. Based on the CDR3 plus reference TRBV28 and TRBJ2-3, the full variable domain is DVKVTQSSRYLVKRTGEKVFLECVQDMDHENMFWYRQDPGLGLRLIYFSYDVKMKEKGDIPEGYSVSREKKERFSLILESASTNQTSMYLCASSFRGASTDTQYFGPGTRLTVL.

The rearrangement uses TRBV10-3 and TRBJ2-5; 8 bases are shared with TRBD1. The CDR3 spans 15 residues. Trimming cost V 4 bases and J 1 base; bases outside gene matches: 5. In germline, CDR1 is ENHRY, CDR2 SYGVKD. CDR3 bases: TGTGCCATCAGTGGTCCAGGGGGCCCCCAAGAGACCCAGTACTTC. It specifies CAISGPGGPQETQYF.

This clonotype was found a few times. This chain joins TRBV2 and TRBJ2-7; D gene unclear. The CDR3 consists of 10 residues. Trimming pared 6 bases from V and 7 bases from J, leaving 7 bases between. Per the germline V gene, CDR1 is SNHLY and CDR2 is FYNNEI. CDR3 DNA sequence: TGTGCCAGCAGGGTTGTAGAGCAGTACTTC. This sequence encodes CASRVVEQYF.

This clonotype turned up a few times. V gene TRBV12-3 or TRBV12-4 combines with J gene TRBJ2-5; D call uncertain. This CDR3 is built from 13 residues. Trimming took off 2 bases at V and 4 bases at J, with 8 bases between the two ends. This CDR3 reads CASSLRSLETQYF. CDR3 DNA: TGTGCCAGCAGTTTAAGGTCCCTAGAGACCCAGTACTTC.

This clonotype was detected only a few times. The chain couples TRBV19 to TRBJ2-7; 7 nucleotides line up with TRBD2. CDR1 and CDR2 (germline): LNHDA, SQIVND (reference sequence). V was clipped by 7 bases and J by 3 bases; unmatched bases: 3. The CDR3 has 12 amino acids. The CDR3 protein is CASNERGYEQYF. In nucleotides, the CDR3 is TGTGCCAGTAACGAGCGGGGCTACGAGCAGTACTTC. Complete variable domain (other parts from reference TRBV19 and TRBJ2-7): DGGITQSPKYLFRKEGQNVTLSCEQNLNHDAMYWYRQDPGQGLRLIYYSQIVNDFQKGDIAEGYSVSREKKESFPLTVTSAQKNPTAFYLCASNERGYEQYFGPGTRLTVT.

J is TRBJ1-2 and V is TRBV24-1; TRBD1 might be the D (6 bases). Germline-derived CDR1 and CDR2 are KGHDR and SFDVKD. The length of the CDR3 is 14 residues. V gave up 4 bases and J gave up 4 bases, with 12 bases separating them. The CDR3 DNA reads as TGTGCCACCAGTGAGCGACAGGTCCCCTATGGCTACACCTTC. This encodes CATSERQVPYGYTF.

The J gene is TRBJ1-2, the V gene TRBV5-1, with unresolved D. The germline V and J ends were trimmed by 4 bases and 1 base, with 14 bases remaining between them. CDR1 is SGHRS, CDR2 YFSETQ, per germline. CDR3 length equals 15 residues. CDR3 sequence reads: CASSPSDWINYGYTF. In DNA form, the CDR3 reads TGCGCCAGCAGCCCAAGCGACTGGATTAACTATGGCTACACCTTC.

This sequence joins TRBV28 and TRBJ2-1, with 10 bases identical to TRBD2. From germline, CDR1 is MDHEN and CDR2 SYDVKM. The trim removed 5 bases at V and 3 bases at J, leaving 16 bases unmatched. The CDR3 spans 19 residues. This CDR3 reads CASSPAYQAGGLFYNEQFF. The CDR3 DNA follows: TGTGCCAGCAGTCCGGCGTATCAAGCGGGAGGGTTATTCTACAATGAGCAGTTCTTC.

This clonotype was observed at least ten times. V usage is TRBV7-6 and J usage is TRBJ2-5; no clear D. The germline V gene has CDR1 SGHVS and CDR2 FNYEAQ. This CDR3 is 12 amino acids long. The V end lost 2 bases, the J end lost 4 bases, and 5 bases lay between the germline ends. In nucleotides, the CDR3 is TGTGCCAGCAGCTTATCGGGAGAGACCCAGTACTTC. It codes for CASSLSGETQYF.

The gene calls are TRBV12-3 or TRBV12-4 and TRBJ1-1; no reliable D call. The CDR3 sequence is 11 residues long. Trimming removed 4 bases from V and 7 bases from J, with 7 bases in between. The chain's CDR3 is CASSYKGEAFF. The CDR3 bases are TGTGCCAGCAGTTACAAGGGTGAAGCTTTCTTT.